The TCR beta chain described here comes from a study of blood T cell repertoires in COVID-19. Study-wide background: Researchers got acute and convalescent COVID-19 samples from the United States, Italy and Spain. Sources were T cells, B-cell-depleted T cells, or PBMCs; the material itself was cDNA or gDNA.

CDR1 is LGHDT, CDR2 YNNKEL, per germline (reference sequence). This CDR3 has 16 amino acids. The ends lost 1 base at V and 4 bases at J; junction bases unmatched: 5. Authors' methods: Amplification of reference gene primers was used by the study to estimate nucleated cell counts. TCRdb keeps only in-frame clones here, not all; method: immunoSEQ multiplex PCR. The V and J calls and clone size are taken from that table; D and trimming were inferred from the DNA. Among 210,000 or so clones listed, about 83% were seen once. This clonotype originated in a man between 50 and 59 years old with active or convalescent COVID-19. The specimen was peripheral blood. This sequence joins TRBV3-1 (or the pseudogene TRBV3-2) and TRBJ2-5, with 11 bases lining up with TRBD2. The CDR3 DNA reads TGTGCCAGCAGCCAAGGTCGCCTAGCGGGGGGAGAGACCCAGTACTTC. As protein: CASSQGRLAGGETQYF.